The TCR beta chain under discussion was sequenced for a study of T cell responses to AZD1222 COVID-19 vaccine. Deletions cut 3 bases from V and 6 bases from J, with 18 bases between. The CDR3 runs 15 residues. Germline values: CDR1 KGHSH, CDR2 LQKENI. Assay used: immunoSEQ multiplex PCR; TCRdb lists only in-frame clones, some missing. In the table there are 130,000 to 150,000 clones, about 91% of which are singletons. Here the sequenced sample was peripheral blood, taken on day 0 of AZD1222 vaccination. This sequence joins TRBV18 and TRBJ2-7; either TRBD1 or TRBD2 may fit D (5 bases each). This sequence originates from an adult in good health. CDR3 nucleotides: TGTGCCAGCTCACCCACTTCTGGGGGTACCGGCGAGCAGTACTTC. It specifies CASSPTSGGTGEQYF.